This TCR beta chain was profiled in a study of T cell responses to AZD1222 COVID-19 vaccine. The method was immunoSEQ multiplex PCR; TCRdb's version includes in-frame clones alone and lacks a portion of them. Altogether 130,000 to 150,000 clones are present, 85% to 90% being singletons, with the ten largest covering 1.5% to 2%. Notes on the study in general: Rises in breadth and depth of Spike-specific TCRs came after two AZD1222 doses.

This clone was observed a single time. No antigen is known for it. This TCR was sampled from an adult in good health. Sequences were derived from peripheral blood, sampled on day 0 of AZD1222 vaccination.

As DNA, the CDR3 is TGCAGCGTACTGGAGGGGGAAATTGAAGCTTTCTTT. Translation gives CSVLEGEIEAFF. This chain connects TRBV29-1 to TRBJ1-1, with D perhaps matching TRBD1 (6 bases). V was shortened by 6 bases and J by 7 bases, with 15 bases between the two germline ends. Germline CDR1 SQVTM, CDR2 ANQGSEA. This CDR3 is built from 12 residues.